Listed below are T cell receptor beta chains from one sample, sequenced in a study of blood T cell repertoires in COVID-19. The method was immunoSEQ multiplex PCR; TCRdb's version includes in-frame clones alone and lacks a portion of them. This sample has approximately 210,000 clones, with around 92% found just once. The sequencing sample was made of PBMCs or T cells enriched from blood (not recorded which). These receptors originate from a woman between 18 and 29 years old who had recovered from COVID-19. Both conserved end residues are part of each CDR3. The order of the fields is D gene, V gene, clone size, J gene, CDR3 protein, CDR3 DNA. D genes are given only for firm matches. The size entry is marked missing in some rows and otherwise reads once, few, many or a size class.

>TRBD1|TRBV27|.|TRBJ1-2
CASSQLTPGGAVYGYTF
TGTGCCAGCAGTCAACTCACCCCAGGGGGCGCGGTCTATGGCTACACCTTC
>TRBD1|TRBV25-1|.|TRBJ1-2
CASSETGGNYGYTF
TGTGCCAGCAGTGAGACAGGGGGCAACTATGGCTACACCTTC
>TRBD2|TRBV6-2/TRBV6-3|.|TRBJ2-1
CASSLGLAANNEQFF
TGTGCCAGCAGTTTGGGACTAGCGGCCAACAATGAGCAGTTCTTC
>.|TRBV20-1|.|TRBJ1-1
CSASGPGQMNTEAFF
TGCAGTGCTAGTGGACCGGGACAAATGAACACTGAAGCTTTCTTT
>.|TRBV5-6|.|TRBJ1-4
CASSLWQANEKLFF
TGTGCCAGCAGCTTGTGGCAGGCGAATGAAAAACTGTTTTTT
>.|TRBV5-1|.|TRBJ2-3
CASAGRKADTQYF
TGCGCCAGCGCGGGAAGAAAAGCAGATACGCAGTATTTT
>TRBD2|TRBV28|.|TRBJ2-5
CASSSTAGLAGLVETQYF
TGTGCCAGCAGTTCTACCGCCGGACTAGCGGGGCTGGTAGAGACCCAGTACTTC
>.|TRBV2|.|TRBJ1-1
CASQRLENTEAFF
TGTGCCTCCCAGCGGTTAGAGAACACTGAAGCTTTCTTT
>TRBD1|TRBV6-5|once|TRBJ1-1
CASRPGGLNTEAFF
TGTGCCAGCAGGCCAGGGGGTCTGAACACTGAAGCTTTCTTT
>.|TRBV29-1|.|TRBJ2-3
CSVEDRAGASTDTQYF
TGCAGCGTTGAAGATAGGGCAGGGGCGAGCACAGATACGCAGTATTTT
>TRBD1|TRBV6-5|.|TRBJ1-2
CASSRDRDYGYTF
TGTGCCAGCAGCCGCGACAGGGACTATGGCTACACCTTC
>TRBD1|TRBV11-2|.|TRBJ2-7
CASSIDRVGWYEQYF
TGTGCCAGCAGCATTGACAGGGTTGGTTGGTACGAGCAGTACTTC
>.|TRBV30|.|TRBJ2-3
CAWQRLTGTDTQYF
TGTGCCTGGCAGCGACTGACTGGCACAGATACGCAGTATTTT
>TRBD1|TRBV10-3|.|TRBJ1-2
CAISERPGQGAGNYGYTF
TGTGCCATCAGTGAGCGTCCGGGACAGGGGGCGGGGAACTATGGCTACACCTTC
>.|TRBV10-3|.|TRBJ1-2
CAISESAEYGYTF
TGTGCCATCAGTGAGTCGGCAGAATATGGCTACACCTTC
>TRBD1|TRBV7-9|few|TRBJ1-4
CASSSGQGGSEKLFF
TGTGCCAGCAGCTCGGGACAGGGGGGGAGTGAAAAACTGTTTTTT
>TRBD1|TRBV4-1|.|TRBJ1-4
CASSLWTGRTEYEKLFF
TGCGCCAGCAGCTTGTGGACAGGGAGAACAGAGTATGAAAAACTGTTTTTT
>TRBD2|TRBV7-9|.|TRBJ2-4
CASSPTSGGERDKNIQYF
TGTGCCAGCAGCCCGACTAGCGGGGGGGAGAGGGACAAAAACATTCAGTACTTC
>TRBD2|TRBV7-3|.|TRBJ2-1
CASSPGVAGEPQSSYNEQFF
TGTGCCAGCAGCCCCGGGGTAGCGGGGGAACCCCAAAGCTCCTACAATGAGCAGTTCTTC
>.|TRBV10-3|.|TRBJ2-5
CAISVEGPTQYF
TGTGCCATCAGTGTGGAGGGGCCAACCCAGTACTTC
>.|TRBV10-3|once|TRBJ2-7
CAISRLGGSYEQYF
TGTGCCATCAGTCGACTAGGCGGGTCCTACGAGCAGTACTTC
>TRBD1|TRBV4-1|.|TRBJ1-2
CASSPRGTDSRGYTF
TGCGCCAGCAGCCCCAGGGGGACCGATAGTCGGGGCTACACCTTC
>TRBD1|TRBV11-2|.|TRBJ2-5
CASSPGGRETQYF
TGTGCCAGCAGCCCAGGGGGCCGAGAGACCCAGTACTTC
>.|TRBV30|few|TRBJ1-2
CAWSHYVPYTF
TGTGCCTGGAGTCACTACGTACCCTACACCTTC
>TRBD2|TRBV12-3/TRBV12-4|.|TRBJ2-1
CASSLRGGTFF
TGTGCCAGCAGTTTGCGGGGGGGAACGTTCTTC
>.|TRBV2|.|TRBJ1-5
CASDQGKQPQHF
TGTGCCAGCGATCAGGGAAAACAGCCCCAGCATTTT
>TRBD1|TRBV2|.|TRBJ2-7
CASSEIRDRAYYEQYF
TGTGCCAGCAGTGAAATCCGGGACAGGGCCTACTACGAGCAGTACTTC
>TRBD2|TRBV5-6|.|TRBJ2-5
CASVQGGGETQYF
TGTGCCAGCGTACAGGGCGGGGGGGAGACCCAGTACTTC
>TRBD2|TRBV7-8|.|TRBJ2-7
CASSRTRLSSGTLWEQYF
TGTGCCAGCAGCCGCACCCGACTATCTAGCGGCACACTCTGGGAGCAGTACTTC
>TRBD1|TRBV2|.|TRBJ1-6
CASGTGGSPLHF
TGTGCCAGCGGGACAGGGGGTTCACCCCTCCACTTT
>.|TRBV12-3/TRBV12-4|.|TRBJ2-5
CASSFTRWETQYF
TGTGCCAGCAGTTTTACTAGGTGGGAGACCCAGTACTTC
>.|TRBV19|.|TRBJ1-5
CASSIDRQANQPQHF
TGTGCCAGTAGTATAGATAGACAGGCCAATCAGCCCCAGCATTTT
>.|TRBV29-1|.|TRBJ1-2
CSVRVSYGYTF
TGCAGCGTTCGCGTTTCCTATGGCTACACCTTC
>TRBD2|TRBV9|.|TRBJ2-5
CASSVGQGSGGAMETQYF
TGTGCCAGCAGCGTAGGTCAAGGTAGCGGGGGGGCAATGGAGACCCAGTACTTC
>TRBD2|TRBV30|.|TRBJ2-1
CAWSAGGPNEQFF
TGTGCCTGGAGCGCGGGGGGGCCTAATGAGCAGTTCTTC